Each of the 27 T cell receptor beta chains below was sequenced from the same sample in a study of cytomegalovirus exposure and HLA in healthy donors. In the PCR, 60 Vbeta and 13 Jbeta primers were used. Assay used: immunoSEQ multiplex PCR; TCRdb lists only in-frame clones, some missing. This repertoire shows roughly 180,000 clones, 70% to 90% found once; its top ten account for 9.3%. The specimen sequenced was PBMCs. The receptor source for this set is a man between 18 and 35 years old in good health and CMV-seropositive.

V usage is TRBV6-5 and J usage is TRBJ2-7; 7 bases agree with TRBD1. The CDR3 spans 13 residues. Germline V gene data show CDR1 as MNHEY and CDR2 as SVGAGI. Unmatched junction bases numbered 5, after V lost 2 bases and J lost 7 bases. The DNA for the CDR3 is TGTGCCAGCAGTTACACGGCAGGGGGAGAGCAGTACTTC. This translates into CASSYTAGGEQYF.

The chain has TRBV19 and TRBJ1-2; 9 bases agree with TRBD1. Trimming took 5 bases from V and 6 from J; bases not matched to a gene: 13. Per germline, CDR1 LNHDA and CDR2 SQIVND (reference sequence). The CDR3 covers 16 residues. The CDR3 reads CASSDLTQGAEDGYTF. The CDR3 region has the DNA TGTGCCAGTAGTGATCTCACACAGGGGGCTGAGGATGGCTACACCTTC. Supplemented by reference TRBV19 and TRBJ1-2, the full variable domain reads DGGITQSPKYLFRKEGQNVTLSCEQNLNHDAMYWYRQDPGQGLRLIYYSQIVNDFQKGDIAEGYSVSREKKESFPLTVTSAQKNPTAFYLCASSDLTQGAEDGYTFGSGTRLTVV.

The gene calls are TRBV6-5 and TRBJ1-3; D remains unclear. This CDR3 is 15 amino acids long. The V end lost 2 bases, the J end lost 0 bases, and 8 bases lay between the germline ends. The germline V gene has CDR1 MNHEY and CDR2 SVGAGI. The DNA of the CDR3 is TGTGCCAGCAGTTACAGCGCGTCCTCTGGAAACACCATATATTTT. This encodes CASSYSASSGNTIYF.

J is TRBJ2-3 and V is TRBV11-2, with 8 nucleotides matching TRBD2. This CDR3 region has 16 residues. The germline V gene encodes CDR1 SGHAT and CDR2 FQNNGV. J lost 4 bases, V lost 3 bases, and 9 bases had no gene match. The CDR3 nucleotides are TGTGCCAGCAGCTTGGGGGGGACTAGGATCTCAGATACGCAGTATTTT. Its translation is CASSLGGTRISDTQYF.

The CDR3 spells CASSLFGANYGYTF. CDR3 sequence (DNA): TGTGCCAGCAGCTTATTCGGGGCTAACTATGGCTACACCTTC. The chain has TRBV7-8 and TRBJ1-2; D remains unclear. Deletions cut 2 bases from V and 0 bases from J, with 7 bases between. CDR1 is SGHVS, CDR2 FQNEAQ, per germline. The CDR3 loop spans 14 amino acids.

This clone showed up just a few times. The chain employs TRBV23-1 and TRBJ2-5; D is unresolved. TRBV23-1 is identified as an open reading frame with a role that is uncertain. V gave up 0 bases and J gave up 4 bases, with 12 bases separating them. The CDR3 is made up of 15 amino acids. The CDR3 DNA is TGCGCCAGCAGTCAATCGGCCCGTTCGGGAGAGACCCAGTACTTC. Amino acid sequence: CASSQSARSGETQYF.

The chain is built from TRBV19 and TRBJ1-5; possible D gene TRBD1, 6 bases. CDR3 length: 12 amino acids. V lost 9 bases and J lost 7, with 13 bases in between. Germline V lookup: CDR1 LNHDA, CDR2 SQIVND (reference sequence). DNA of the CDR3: TGTGCCAGCCAGGGGTTCAACCAGCCCCAGCATTTT. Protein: CASQGFNQPQHF. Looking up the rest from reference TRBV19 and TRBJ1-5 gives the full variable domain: DGGITQSPKYLFRKEGQNVTLSCEQNLNHDAMYWYRQDPGQGLRLIYYSQIVNDFQKGDIAEGYSVSREKKESFPLTVTSAQKNPTAFYLCASQGFNQPQHFGDGTRLSIL.

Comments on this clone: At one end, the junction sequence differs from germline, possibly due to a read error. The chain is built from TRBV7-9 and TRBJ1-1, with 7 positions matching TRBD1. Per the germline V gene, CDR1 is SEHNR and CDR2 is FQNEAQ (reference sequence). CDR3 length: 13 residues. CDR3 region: CSSSLQGSTEAFF. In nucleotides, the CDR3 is TGTTCCAGCAGCTTACAGGGGAGCACTGAAGCTTTCTTT.

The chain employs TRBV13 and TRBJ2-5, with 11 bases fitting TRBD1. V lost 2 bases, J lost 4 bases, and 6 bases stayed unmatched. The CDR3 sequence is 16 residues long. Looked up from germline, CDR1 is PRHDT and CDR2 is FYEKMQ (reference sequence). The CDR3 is CASSLLGDRGLETQYF. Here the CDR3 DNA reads TGTGCCAGCAGCTTATTGGGGGACAGGGGGTTAGAGACCCAGTACTTC.

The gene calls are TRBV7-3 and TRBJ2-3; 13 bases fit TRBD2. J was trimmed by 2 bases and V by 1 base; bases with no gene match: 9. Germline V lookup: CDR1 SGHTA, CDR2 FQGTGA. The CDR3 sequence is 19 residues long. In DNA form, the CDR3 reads TGTGCCAGCAGCTTAATTGCCGGTGGACTAGCGGGGGACACAGATACGCAGTATTTT. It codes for CASSLIAGGLAGDTDTQYF.

As DNA, the CDR3 is TGTGCCAGCAGCCCGCGGGGGGGCCTGTACAATGAGCAGTTCTTC. Its protein product is CASSPRGGLYNEQFF. The gene calls are TRBV7-8 and TRBJ2-1; 9 positions agree with TRBD2. Trimming took 5 bases from V and 4 from J; bases not matched to a gene: 6. The CDR3 runs 15 residues. The germline CDR1 and CDR2 sequences are SGHVS and FQNEAQ.

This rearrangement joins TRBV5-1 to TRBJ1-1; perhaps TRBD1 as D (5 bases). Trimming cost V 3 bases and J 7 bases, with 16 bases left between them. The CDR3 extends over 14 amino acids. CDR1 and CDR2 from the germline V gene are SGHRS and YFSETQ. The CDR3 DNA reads TGCGCCAGCAGCTCGGCCGGGCTAGGGGATGAAGCTTTCTTT. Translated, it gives CASSSAGLGDEAFF.

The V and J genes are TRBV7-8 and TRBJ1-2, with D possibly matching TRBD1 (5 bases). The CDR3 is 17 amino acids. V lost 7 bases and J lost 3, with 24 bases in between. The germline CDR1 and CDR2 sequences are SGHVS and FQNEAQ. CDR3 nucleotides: TGTGCCAGCACCCTCGGAACCCCCAGGGTTTCGGACTATGGCTACACCTTC. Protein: CASTLGTPRVSDYGYTF.

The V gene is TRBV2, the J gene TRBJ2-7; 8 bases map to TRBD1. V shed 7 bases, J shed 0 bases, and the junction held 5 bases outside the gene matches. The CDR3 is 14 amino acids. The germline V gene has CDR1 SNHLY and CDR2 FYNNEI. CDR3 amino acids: CASIAGGASYEQYF. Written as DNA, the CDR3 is TGTGCCAGCATCGCAGGGGGCGCCTCCTACGAGCAGTACTTC.

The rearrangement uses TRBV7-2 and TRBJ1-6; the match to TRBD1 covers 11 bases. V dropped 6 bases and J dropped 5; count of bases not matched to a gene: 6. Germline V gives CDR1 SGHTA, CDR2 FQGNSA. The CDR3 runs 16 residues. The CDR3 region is CASRGQGGFHNSPLHF. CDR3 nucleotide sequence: TGTGCCAGCAGGGGACAGGGGGGGTTTCATAATTCACCCCTCCACTTT.

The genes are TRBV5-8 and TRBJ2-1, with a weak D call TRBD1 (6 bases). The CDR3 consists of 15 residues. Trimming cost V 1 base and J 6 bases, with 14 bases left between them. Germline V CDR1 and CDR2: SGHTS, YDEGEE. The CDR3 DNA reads TGTGCCAGCAGCTTGTTCAGGGGCTTGACCAATGAGCAGTTCTTC. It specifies CASSLFRGLTNEQFF.

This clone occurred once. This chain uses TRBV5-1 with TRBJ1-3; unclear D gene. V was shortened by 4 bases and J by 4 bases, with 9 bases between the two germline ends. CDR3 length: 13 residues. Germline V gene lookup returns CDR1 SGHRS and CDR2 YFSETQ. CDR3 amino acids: CASSQDRGNTIYF. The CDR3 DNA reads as TGCGCCAGCAGCCAGGATCGGGGAAACACCATATATTTT.

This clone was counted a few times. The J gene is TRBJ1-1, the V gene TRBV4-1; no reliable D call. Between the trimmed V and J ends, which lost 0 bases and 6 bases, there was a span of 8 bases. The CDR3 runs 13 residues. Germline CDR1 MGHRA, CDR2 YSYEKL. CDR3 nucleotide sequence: TGCGCCAGCAGCCAAGATGGAGGTCCTGAAGCTTTCTTT. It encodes CASSQDGGPEAFF.

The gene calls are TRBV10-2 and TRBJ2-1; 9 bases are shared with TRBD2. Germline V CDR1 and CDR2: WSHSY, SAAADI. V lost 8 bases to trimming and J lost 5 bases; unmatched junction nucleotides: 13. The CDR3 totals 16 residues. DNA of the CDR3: TGCGCCAGCGAGGGGGGGGTAGCGGGGGATAACAATGAGCAGTTCTTC. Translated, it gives CASEGGVAGDNNEQFF.

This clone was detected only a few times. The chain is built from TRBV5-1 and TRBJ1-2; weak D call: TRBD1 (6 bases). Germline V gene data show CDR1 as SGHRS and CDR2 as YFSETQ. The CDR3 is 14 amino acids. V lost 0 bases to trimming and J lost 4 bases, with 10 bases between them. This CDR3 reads CASSLEAGAYGYTF. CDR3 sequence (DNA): TGCGCCAGCAGCTTGGAAGCAGGGGCCTATGGCTACACCTTC.

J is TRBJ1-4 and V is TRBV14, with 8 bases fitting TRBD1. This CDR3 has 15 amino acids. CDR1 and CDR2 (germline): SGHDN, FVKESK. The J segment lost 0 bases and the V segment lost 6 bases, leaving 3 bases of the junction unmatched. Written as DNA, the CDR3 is TGTGCCAGCAGTCGGACAGGGTCAACTAATGAAAAACTGTTTTTT. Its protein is CASSRTGSTNEKLFF.

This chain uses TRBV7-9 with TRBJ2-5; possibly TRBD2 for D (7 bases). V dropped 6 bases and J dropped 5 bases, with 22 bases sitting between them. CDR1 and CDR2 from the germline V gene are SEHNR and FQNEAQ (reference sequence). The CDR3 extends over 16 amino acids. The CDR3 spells CASRALRRGHGETQYF. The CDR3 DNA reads TGTGCCAGCAGGGCCCTAAGGCGGGGGCACGGGGAGACCCAGTACTTC.

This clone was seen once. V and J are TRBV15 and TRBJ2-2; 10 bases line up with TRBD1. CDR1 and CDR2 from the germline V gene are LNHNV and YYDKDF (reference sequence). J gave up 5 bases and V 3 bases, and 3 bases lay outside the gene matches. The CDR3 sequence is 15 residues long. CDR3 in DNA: TGTGCCACCAGCAGGGACAGGGGGTGGACCGGGGAGCTGTTTTTT. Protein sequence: CATSRDRGWTGELFF. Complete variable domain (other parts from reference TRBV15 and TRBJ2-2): DAMVIQNPRYQVTQFGKPVTLSCSQTLNHNVMYWYQQKSSQAPKLLFHYYDKDFNNEADTPDNFQSRRPNTSFCFLDIRSPGLGDTAMYLCATSRDRGWTGELFFGEGSRLTVL.

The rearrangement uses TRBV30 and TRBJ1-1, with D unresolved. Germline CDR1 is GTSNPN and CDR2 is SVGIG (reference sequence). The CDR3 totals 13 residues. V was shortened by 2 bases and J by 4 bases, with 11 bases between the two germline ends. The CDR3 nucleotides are TGTGCCTGGAGTCTCGTAGGAGGCACTGAAGCTTTCTTT. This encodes CAWSLVGGTEAFF.

The CDR3 DNA sequence: TGTGCCAGCAGCTTAGTGGCGGGTAGCTCCTACAATGAGCAGTTCTTC. It yields the protein CASSLVAGSSYNEQFF. V usage is TRBV11-2 and J usage is TRBJ2-1, with D possibly being TRBD2 (5 bases). Germline lookup yields CDR1 SGHAT and CDR2 FQNNGV. V was pared by 1 base and J by 0 bases, with 10 bases between. This CDR3 contains 16 residues.

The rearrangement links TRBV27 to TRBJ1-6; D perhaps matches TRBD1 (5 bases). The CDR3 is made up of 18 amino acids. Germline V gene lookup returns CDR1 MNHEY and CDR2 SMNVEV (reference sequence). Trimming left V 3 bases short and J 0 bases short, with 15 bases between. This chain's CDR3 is CASSLSRGPSSYNSPLHF. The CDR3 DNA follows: TGTGCCAGCAGTTTGAGTAGGGGCCCGAGCTCCTATAATTCACCCCTCCACTTT.

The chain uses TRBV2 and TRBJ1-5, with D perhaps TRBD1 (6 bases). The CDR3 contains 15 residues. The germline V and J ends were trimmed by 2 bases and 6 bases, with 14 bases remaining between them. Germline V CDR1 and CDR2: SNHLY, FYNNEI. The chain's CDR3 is CASSENRVSVQPQHF. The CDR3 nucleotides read TGTGCCAGCAGTGAAAACAGGGTTTCCGTTCAGCCCCAGCATTTT.